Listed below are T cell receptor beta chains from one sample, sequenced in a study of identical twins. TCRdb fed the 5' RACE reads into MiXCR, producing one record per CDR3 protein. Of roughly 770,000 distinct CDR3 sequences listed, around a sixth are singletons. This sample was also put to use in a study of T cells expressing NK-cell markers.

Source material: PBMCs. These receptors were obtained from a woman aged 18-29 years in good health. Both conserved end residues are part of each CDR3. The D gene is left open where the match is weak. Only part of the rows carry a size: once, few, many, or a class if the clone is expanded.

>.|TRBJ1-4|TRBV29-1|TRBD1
CSVVGTGLEKLFF
TGCAGCGTGGTAGGGACAGGACTCGAAAAACTGTTTTTT
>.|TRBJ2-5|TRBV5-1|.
CASGVVQETQYF
TGCGCCAGCGGGGTAGTACAAGAGACCCAGTACTTC
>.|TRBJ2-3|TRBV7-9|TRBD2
CASSFHLGGEGDTQYF
TGTGCCAGCAGCTTCCATCTTGGCGGGGAGGGGGATACGCAGTATTTT
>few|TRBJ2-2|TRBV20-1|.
CSARDRSGTMRGELFF
TGCAGTGCTAGAGATCGGAGCGGGACAATGAGGGGGGAGCTGTTTTTT
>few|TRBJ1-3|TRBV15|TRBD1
CAIGQEGPGNTIYF
TGTGCCATAGGACAGGAGGGCCCTGGAAACACCATATATTTT
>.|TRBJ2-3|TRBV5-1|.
CASSSQGPTDTQYF
TGCGCCAGCAGTTCACAGGGCCCCACAGATACGCAGTATTTT
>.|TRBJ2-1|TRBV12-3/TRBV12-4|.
CASSLPGLSNEQFF
TGTGCCAGCAGTTTACCAGGACTGTCCAATGAGCAGTTCTTC
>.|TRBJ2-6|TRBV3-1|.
CASSQDHRGWLSGANVLTF
TGTGCCAGCAGCCAAGACCACAGAGGATGGCTTTCTGGGGCCAACGTCCTGACTTTC
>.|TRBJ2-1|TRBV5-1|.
CASSTITTGVPYNEQFF
TGCGCCAGCAGCACGATAACGACAGGCGTCCCCTACAATGAGCAGTTCTTC
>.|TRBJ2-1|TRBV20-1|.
CSARAPGREEQFF
TGCAGTGCTAGAGCCCCAGGTAGGGAAGAGCAGTTCTTC
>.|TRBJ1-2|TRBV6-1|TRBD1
CASSEHRQGVLYGYTF
TGTGCCAGCAGTGAGCACAGACAGGGGGTACTTTATGGCTACACCTTC
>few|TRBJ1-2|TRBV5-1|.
CASSLAIVNYGYTF
TGCGCCAGCAGCTTGGCCATCGTAAACTATGGCTACACCTTC
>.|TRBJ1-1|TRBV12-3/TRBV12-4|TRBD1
CASSLRGRSEAFF
TGTGCCAGCAGTTTGAGGGGGCGCAGTGAAGCTTTCTTT
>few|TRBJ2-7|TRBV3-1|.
CASSQGREQYEQYF
TGTGCCAGCAGCCAAGGTAGGGAACAGTACGAGCAGTACTTC
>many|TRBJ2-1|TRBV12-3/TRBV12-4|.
CASSLGTGSYNEQFF
TGTGCCAGCAGTTTAGGTACAGGTTCCTACAATGAGCAGTTCTTC
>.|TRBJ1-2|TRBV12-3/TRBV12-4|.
CASSLGGAGYTF
TGTGCCAGCAGTCTTGGGGGAGCTGGCTACACCTTC